This note documents a single T cell receptor (beta chain) sequence. This sample is part of a study of blood T cell repertoires in COVID-19. Whole-study context: The United States, Italy and Spain provided the acute and convalescent COVID-19 samples.

The germline V gene encodes CDR1 ENHRY and CDR2 SYGVKD. The CDR3 runs to 14 residues. The V and J ends lost 6 bases and 3 bases respectively, with 13 bases between them. How the authors handled the data: Amplification with reference gene primers provided the estimates of nucleated cell counts. Repertoires were generated with immunoSEQ multiplex PCR, while TCRdb's copy carries only in-frame clones and drops some. The V and J calls and clone size were taken over from that table, and D and trimming were inferred from the DNA. Among about 62,000 clones listed, 85% to 90% were seen once. The chain uses TRBV10-3 and TRBJ2-3; D not certain. The receptor's source is a woman aged 55-69 years with COVID-19, enrolled during active disease. Sequenced: peripheral blood. This CDR3 is CAIRTATRTDTQYF. CDR3 DNA sequence: TGTGCCATCAGGACGGCCACGAGGACAGATACGCAGTATTTT.